The rows below give T cell receptor beta chains drawn from one sample of a study of shared T cell receptors in the human thymus. Using immunoSEQ multiplex PCR, the repertoire was profiled, and TCRdb retains in-frame clones only, with some absent. This table has just under 550,000 clones, 75% to 80% appearing once. The data were also submitted as part of a second study, on human thymus T cells.

Sequences were obtained from thymocytes. Receptors originate from a boy younger than two with a congenital heart defect. CDR3s include the opening cysteine and the closing phenylalanine or tryptophan. The D gene is left open where the match is weak. Clone size is given for some rows only: seen once, a few or many times, or a class if the clone is expanded.

- 16 TRBJ1-1 - TRBV4-3 CASRPIVGGGNTEAFF TGCGCCAGCAGGCCTATAGTCGGGGGAGGGAACACTGAAGCTTTCTTT
- 17 TRBJ1-3 TRBD1 TRBV14 CASSPTRDRSSGNTIYF TGTGCCAGCAGCCCCACGAGGGACAGGAGCTCTGGAAACACCATATATTTT
- 12 TRBJ2-7 - TRBV5-4 CASSFLSYEQYF TGTGCCAGCAGCTTCCTCTCCTACGAGCAGTACTTC
- 16 TRBJ2-7 TRBD1 TRBV7-8 CASSFDRDRTPYEQYF TGTGCCAGCAGCTTTGACCGGGACAGGACCCCCTACGAGCAGTACTTC
- 15 TRBJ2-3 TRBD2 TRBV2 CASSERGLLPDTQYF TGTGCCAGCAGTGAAAGGGGACTATTACCAGATACGCAGTATTTT
- 14 TRBJ2-1 - TRBV30 CAWSVRQRVNEQFF TGTGCCTGGAGTGTACGACAGCGCGTCAATGAGCAGTTCTTC
- 12 TRBJ1-2 - TRBV6-1 CASSEASNGYTF TGTGCCAGCAGTGAAGCGAGTAATGGCTACACCTTC
- 17 TRBJ2-7 - TRBV4-2 CASSPKLTPDYTYEQYF TGTGCCAGCAGCCCCAAACTAACTCCGGACTACACCTACGAGCAGTACTTC
- 13 TRBJ1-2 - TRBV5-1 CASSLPGDYGYTF TGCGCCAGCAGCTTGCCAGGGGACTATGGCTACACCTTC
- 14 TRBJ1-2 TRBD1 TRBV27 CASKRTGPVYGYTF TGTGCCAGCAAGAGGACAGGGCCCGTCTATGGCTACACCTTC
- 13 TRBJ1-3 - TRBV25-1 CASRPGAGNTIYF TGTGCCAGCAGGCCCGGTGCGGGAAACACCATATATTTT
few 16 TRBJ1-1 - TRBV19 CASSIGRSPHNTEAFF TGTGCCAGTAGTATAGGGAGATCCCCTCATAACACTGAAGCTTTCTTT
- 15 TRBJ2-1 TRBD2 TRBV19 CASTSGRASDNEQFF TGTGCCAGTACCAGCGGGAGGGCCTCGGACAATGAGCAGTTCTTC
- 14 TRBJ1-4 TRBD1 TRBV27 CASSLGQDNEKLFF TGTGCCAGCAGCCTTGGACAGGATAATGAAAAACTGTTTTTT
- 13 TRBJ1-1 TRBD1 TRBV4-3 CASSQDPTGRAFF TGCGCCAGCAGCCAAGACCCGACAGGGAGAGCTTTCTTT
- 12 TRBJ2-3 - TRBV2 CASSGLEDTQYF TGTGCCAGCAGTGGTCTAGAAGATACGCAGTATTTT
- 17 TRBJ2-1 TRBD1 TRBV12-5 CASAPTTGPSSYNEQFF TGTGCTAGTGCCCCTACGACAGGGCCCAGCTCCTACAATGAGCAGTTCTTC
- 15 TRBJ2-3 TRBD2 TRBV27 CASSFLAGGTDTQYF TGTGCCAGCAGTTTCCTAGCGGGCGGCACAGATACGCAGTATTTT
once 12 TRBJ2-7 - TRBV2 CASTSTTYEQYF TGTGCCAGCACTTCGACTACCTACGAGCAGTACTTC
- 19 TRBJ2-1 - TRBV6-4 CASSDSQGGSPSSYNEQFF TGTGCCAGCAGTGACTCTCAAGGAGGCAGCCCAAGCTCCTACAATGAGCAGTTCTTC
- 17 TRBJ2-7 TRBD1 TRBV6-1 CASSELVSRGPPYEQYF TGTGCCAGCAGTGAACTAGTAAGCAGGGGGCCCCCCTACGAGCAGTACTTC
once 15 TRBJ2-7 - TRBV25-1 CASSETGGISYEQYF TGTGCCAGCAGTGAGACTGGCGGGATCTCCTACGAGCAGTACTTC
- 18 TRBJ2-7 TRBD2 TRBV4-3 CASSQDTSGRNLNYEQYF TGCGCCAGCAGCCAAGATACTAGCGGGAGGAATCTTAATTACGAGCAGTACTTC
- 18 TRBJ2-1 TRBD2 TRBV4-1 CASSQRTGTSGRYNEQFF TGCGCCAGCAGCCAGAGAACCGGGACTAGCGGGAGGTACAATGAGCAGTTCTTC
- 14 TRBJ1-1 - TRBV5-8 CASSPFRENTEAFF TGTGCCAGCAGCCCCTTCCGGGAGAACACTGAAGCTTTCTTT
- 16 TRBJ2-7 TRBD2 TRBV5-1 CASGPVEEREAHEQYF TGCGCCAGCGGCCCGGTGGAAGAGCGGGAGGCCCACGAGCAGTACTTC
- 15 TRBJ2-7 - TRBV28 CASSPRQAPSYEQYF TGTGCCAGCAGCCCTCGACAGGCTCCGTCCTACGAGCAGTACTTC
- 17 TRBJ1-1 TRBD1 TRBV19 CASSSAGQGELNTEAFF TGTGCCAGTAGTAGCGCCGGACAGGGGGAGTTAAACACTGAAGCTTTCTTT
- 12 TRBJ1-2 - TRBV29-1 CSVQKINYGYTF TGCAGCGTCCAGAAGATTAACTATGGCTACACCTTC
- 14 TRBJ1-4 - TRBV6-5 CASTNRRDNEKLFF TGTGCCAGCACGAACCGACGGGATAATGAAAAACTGTTTTTT
- 20 TRBJ1-2 TRBD1 TRBV4-3 CASSQEEGRDRGPVHYGYTF TGCGCCAGCAGCCAAGAAGAGGGCCGGGACAGGGGGCCGGTCCATTATGGCTACACCTTC
- 21 TRBJ2-1 TRBD2 TRBV29-1 CSQIRLSSILGSREGYNEQFF TGCAGCCAGATCCGACTTTCGTCTATCTTAGGAAGTCGGGAGGGCTACAATGAGCAGTTCTTC
once 17 TRBJ1-6 - TRBV4-1 CASSQSKQGRGNSPLHF TGCGCCAGCAGCCAATCGAAACAGGGACGGGGTAATTCACCCCTCCACTTT
few 18 TRBJ2-7 TRBD2 TRBV14 CASSQSGGLAGESYEQYF TGTGCCAGCAGCCAAAGTGGAGGACTAGCGGGAGAGTCCTACGAGCAGTACTTC
- 17 TRBJ2-7 TRBD2 TRBV7-9 CASTGGGLAGPGDEQYF TGTGCCAGCACGGGAGGGGGACTAGCGGGACCCGGGGACGAGCAGTACTTC
- 15 TRBJ2-7 - TRBV28 CASSPSGDRSYEQYF TGTGCCAGCAGTCCCTCGGGGGACAGATCCTACGAGCAGTACTTC
- 17 TRBJ2-3 TRBD2 TRBV12-5 CASGLVTSGPQGDTQYF TGTGCTAGTGGTTTGGTAACTAGCGGGCCCCAGGGAGATACGCAGTATTTT